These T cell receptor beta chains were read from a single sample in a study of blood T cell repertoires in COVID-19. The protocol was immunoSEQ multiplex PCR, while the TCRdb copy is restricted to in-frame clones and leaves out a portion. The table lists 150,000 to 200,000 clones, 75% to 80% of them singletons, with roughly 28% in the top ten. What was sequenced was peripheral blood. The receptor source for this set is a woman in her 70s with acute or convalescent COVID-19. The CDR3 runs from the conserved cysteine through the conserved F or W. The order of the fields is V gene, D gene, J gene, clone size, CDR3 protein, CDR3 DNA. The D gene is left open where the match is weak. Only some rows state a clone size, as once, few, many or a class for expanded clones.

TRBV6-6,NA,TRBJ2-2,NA,CASSRGFFNTGELFF,TGTGCCAGCAGTAGAGGCTTTTTCAACACCGGGGAGCTGTTTTTT
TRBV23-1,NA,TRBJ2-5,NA,CASSQRQHMKTQYF,TGCGCCAGCAGTCAGCGGCAGCACATGAAGACCCAGTACTTC
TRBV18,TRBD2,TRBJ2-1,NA,CASSSTLAGANEQFF,TGTGCCAGCTCATCGACACTAGCGGGAGCCAATGAGCAGTTCTTC
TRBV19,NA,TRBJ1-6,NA,CAKGWTLRSSYNSPLHF,TGTGCCAAGGGGTGGACACTACGGAGCTCCTATAATTCACCCCTCCACTTT
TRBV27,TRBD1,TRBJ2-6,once,CASSLRGQGIPSVLSGANVLTF,TGTGCCAGCAGTTTAAGGGGACAGGGTATCCCTTCGGTCTTGTCTGGGGCCAACGTCCTGACTTTC
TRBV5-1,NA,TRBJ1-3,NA,CASSSGRGLEEGTIYF,TGCGCCAGCAGCTCAGGACGGGGCCTAGAGGAGGGCACCATATATTTT
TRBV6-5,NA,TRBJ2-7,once,CASSTHLATPYEQYF,TGTGCCAGCAGTACACATCTAGCGACCCCCTACGAGCAGTACTTC
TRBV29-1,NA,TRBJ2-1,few,CSVTLASLRSYNEQFF,TGCAGCGTGACCCTAGCGTCCCTTCGCTCCTACAATGAGCAGTTCTTC
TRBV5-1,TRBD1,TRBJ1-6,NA,CASSWGQKKSPLHF,TGCGCCAGCAGCTGGGGACAGAAAAAATCACCCCTCCACTTT
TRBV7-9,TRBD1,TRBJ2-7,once,CASSLGQGVDYEQYF,TGTGCCAGCAGCCTGGGACAGGGGGTCGACTACGAGCAGTACTTC
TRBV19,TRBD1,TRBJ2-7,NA,CASRDSRYEQYF,TGTGCCAGCCGGGACAGCCGATACGAGCAGTACTTC